Sequencing of this T cell receptor (beta chain) was carried out in a study of cytomegalovirus exposure and HLA in healthy donors. The germline CDR1 and CDR2 sequences are KGHSH and LQKENI. The CDR3 is made up of 14 amino acids. J lost 7 bases, V lost 2 bases, and 6 bases had no gene match. 60 Vbeta and 13 Jbeta primers were used in PCR. TCRdb's table, derived via immunoSEQ multiplex PCR, lists solely in-frame clones and lacks some. The sample consists of around 170,000 clones, around 81% of them appearing once. The chain is built from TRBV18 and TRBJ1-2; 8 nucleotides align to TRBD1. The receptor comes from a man in his forties or fifties in good health and CMV-seronegative. Sequencing was done on a sample of PBMCs. For the CDR3, the DNA is TGTGCCAGCTCACCAGCCCGGGACAGGTCTGGCTACACCTTC. This encodes CASSPARDRSGYTF.